This TCR beta chain is from a study of identical twins. Study-level results: Cross-sectional statistical analysis was relied on for the conclusions, without the same donors being followed.

The germline gives CDR1 MGHRA, CDR2 YSYEKL. Trimming shortened V by 6 bases and J by 6 bases, and 9 bases separated the two germline ends. The CDR3 sequence is 12 residues long. This clonotype was counted many times. What it binds is not known. Template switching added a universal primer site, and cDNA bore unique molecular identifiers. TCRdb analysed the 5' RACE reads with MiXCR anew, one entry per CDR3 protein. Among approximately 1.8 million distinct CDR3 sequences listed, less than 35% were seen once. The source material was cord blood. The V and J genes are TRBV4-1 and TRBJ2-1; possibly TRBD1 for D (6 bases). This TCR was sampled from a newborn girl in good health. CDR3 loop: CASRGAVNEQFF. The DNA of the CDR3 is TGCGCCAGCAGGGGGGCGGTCAATGAGCAGTTCTTC.